The 21 T cell receptor beta chains below all came from one sample that was sequenced in a study of T cells after yellow fever vaccination. TCRdb re-derived calls from the 5' RACE reads in MiXCR, one entry per CDR3 protein. The data hold roughly 99,000 distinct CDR3 sequences, with roughly 6% observed a single time. The material was CD8+ T cells sorted from PBMCs, obtained 10 days after the yellow fever booster vaccination. The source of these receptors is a young man who received the YFV17D yellow fever vaccine.

A word on this clonotype: A much larger clone is a single base away; this may be a read error. V usage is TRBV3-1 and J usage is TRBJ2-3, with a weak D call TRBD1 (6 bases). The CDR3 runs to 16 residues. Looked up from germline, CDR1 is LGHDT and CDR2 is YNNKEL (reference sequence). The CDR3 region has the DNA TGTGCCAGCAGCCAAGATAAAGGGGGTTCCACAGATACGCGGTATTTT. It encodes CASSQDKGGSTDTRYF.

This clonotype showed up many times. The chain links TRBV11-2 to TRBJ2-3; D is undetermined. V dropped 1 base and J dropped 1 base, with 6 bases sitting between them. CDR1 and CDR2 from the germline V gene are SGHAT and FQNNGV. This CDR3 region has 14 residues. The DNA for the CDR3 is TGTGCCAGCAGCTTAGTGTCGGGCACAGATACGCAGTATTTT. This codes for CASSLVSGTDTQYF.

This chain connects TRBV2 to TRBJ2-7; 9 nucleotides align to TRBD2. The CDR3 spans 14 residues. CDR1 and CDR2 (germline): SNHLY, FYNNEI. J gave up 5 bases and V 3 bases, and 5 bases lay outside the gene matches. The CDR3 is CASSDGTSLDEQYV. In nucleotides, the CDR3 is TGTGCCAGCAGTGATGGGACTAGCTTGGACGAGCAGTACGTC.

A few counts support this clonotype. This chain connects TRBV6-5 to TRBJ2-7; TRBD2 is a possible D gene (5 bases). The germline V and J ends were trimmed by 2 bases and 11 bases, with 16 bases remaining between them. The germline V gene encodes CDR1 MNHEY and CDR2 SVGAGI. The CDR3 spans 13 residues. The CDR3 sequence: CASSYGRGKEEYF. DNA for the CDR3: TGTGCCAGCAGTTACGGTCGGGGAAAGGAGGAGTACTTC.

The chain recombines TRBV4-1 with TRBJ2-3, with 7 bases fitting TRBD2. Losses at the gene ends were 1 base for V and 0 bases for J; bases not matched to a gene: 1. CDR1 and CDR2 from the germline V gene are MGHRA and YSYEKL. The CDR3 totals 15 residues. The CDR3 protein is CASSQAGGSTDTQYF. The CDR3, as DNA: TGCGCCAGCAGCCAAGCGGGGGGTAGCACAGATACGCAGTATTTT.

Only a few counts were recorded for this clonotype. This chain links TRBV27 with TRBJ2-7; maybe TRBD1 (6 bases). Germline CDR1 is MNHEY and CDR2 is SMNVEV (reference sequence). This CDR3 is built from 14 residues. Between the trimmed V and J ends, which lost 2 bases and 2 bases, there was a span of 10 bases. The CDR3: CASSLHRDPYEQYF. Written as DNA, the CDR3 is TGTGCCAGCAGTTTACACAGGGATCCCTACGAGCAGTACTTC.

The chain couples TRBV6-5 to TRBJ1-3; D gene uncertain. There are 15 residues in the CDR3. V gave up 0 bases and J gave up 5 bases, with 11 bases separating them. Germline CDR1 is MNHEY and CDR2 is SVGAGI. For the CDR3, the DNA is TGTGCCAGCAGTTACTCGAACAGTCCGCGAAACACCATATATTTT. As protein: CASSYSNSPRNTIYF.

This clonotype showed up many times. The chain has TRBV5-1 and TRBJ2-2; 9 nucleotides align to TRBD1. The CDR3 has 15 residues. J was trimmed by 1 base and V by 4 bases; bases with no gene match: 2. Germline CDR1 reads SGHRS; CDR2 reads YFSETQ. The CDR3: CASSPGQGNTGELFF. As DNA, the CDR3 is TGCGCCAGCAGCCCGGGACAGGGGAACACCGGGGAGCTGTTTTTT.

There are a few counts of this clonotype. The chain carries TRBV27 and TRBJ1-2, with 12 bases identical to TRBD1. Germline V gene data show CDR1 as MNHEY and CDR2 as SMNVEV (reference sequence). The V gene end was trimmed by 6 bases and the J gene end by 3 bases; junction bases not matched to a gene: 8. This CDR3 has 16 amino acids. The CDR3 DNA follows: TGTGCCAGCAGAGATAGGGACAGGGGGCTTGACTATGGCTACACCTTC. Translated: CASRDRDRGLDYGYTF.

Many counts were recorded for this clonotype. The V gene is TRBV12-3 or TRBV12-4, the J gene TRBJ1-2; no firm D call. With 0 bases removed from V and 6 bases from J, the gap between germline ends came to 11 bases. CDR3 length equals 14 residues. The CDR3 spells CASSLAGGGDGYTF. The DNA for the CDR3 is TGTGCCAGCAGTTTAGCCGGCGGCGGCGATGGCTACACCTTC.

This clonotype was seen repeatedly, ten times or more. The chain is built from TRBV4-3 and TRBJ1-1, with a weak D call TRBD1 (5 bases). Trimming removed 0 bases from V and 5 bases from J, with 13 bases in between. CDR1 is LGHNA and CDR2 is YSLEER in the germline V gene. This CDR3 comprises 15 residues. CDR3 coding DNA: TGCGCCAGCAGCCAAGATCGCGGGGCAGGGACTGAAGCTTTCTTT. Translating gives CASSQDRGAGTEAFF.

This chain links TRBV6-2 or TRBV6-3 with TRBJ1-1; D possibly corresponds to TRBD1 (5 bases). Per germline, CDR1 MNHEY and CDR2 SVGEGT. This CDR3 contains 14 residues. The V gene lost 2 bases and the J gene lost 1 base, with 8 bases spanning the gap. In nucleotides, the CDR3 is TGTGCCAGCAGTTACCGGACATCGAACACTGAAGCTTTCTTT. Its protein is CASSYRTSNTEAFF.

This clonotype was picked up many times. The chain combines TRBV6-5 with TRBJ2-5, with unresolved D. With 2 bases removed from V and 2 bases from J, the gap between germline ends came to 6 bases. Germline V gene sequence: CDR1 MNHEY, CDR2 SVGAGI. The CDR3 covers 13 residues. CDR3 region: CASSYDEQETQYF. As DNA, the CDR3 is TGTGCCAGCAGTTACGACGAACAAGAGACCCAGTACTTC.

V and J are TRBV7-9 and TRBJ2-5; D tentatively reads TRBD1 or TRBD2 (5 bases each). The germline V gene has CDR1 SEHNR and CDR2 FQNEAQ (reference sequence). Trimming removed 5 bases at V and 4 bases at J, with 17 bases between. The CDR3 has 15 residues. CDR3: CASSNTGTEGETQYF. In DNA form, the CDR3 reads TGTGCCAGCAGCAACACCGGGACGGAAGGAGAGACCCAGTACTTC.

The table lists this clonotype with many counts. The rearrangement uses TRBV4-2 and TRBJ2-3; TRBD2 aligns across 11 bases. This CDR3 is built from 16 residues. The V segment lost 4 bases and the J segment 3 bases; nucleotides outside the gene matches: 6. Germline V gene data show CDR1 as LGHNA and CDR2 as YNFKEQ. CDR3 coding DNA: TGTGCCAGCAGCCGGATAGCGGGGGGGAGTACAGATACGCAGTATTTT. Protein product: CASSRIAGGSTDTQYF.

In its sample, this clonotype ranks as large (0.1 to 1%). CDR3 sequence: CASSLGLAGGNEQFF. The CDR3 region has the DNA TGTGCCAGCAGCTTAGGACTAGCGGGGGGCAATGAGCAGTTCTTC. The rearrangement joins TRBV7-2 to TRBJ2-1, with TRBD2 identical over 13 bases. CDR1 and CDR2 (germline): SGHTA, FQGNSA. The CDR3 is 15 residues long. Trimming cost V 1 base and J 6 bases; bases outside gene matches: 0.

The rearrangement uses TRBV4-1 and TRBJ1-3; TRBD1 matches at 7 bases. The germline V gene encodes CDR1 MGHRA and CDR2 YSYEKL. The CDR3 consists of 14 residues. V was pared by 4 bases and J by 4 bases, with 4 bases of the junction left unmatched. DNA for the CDR3: TGCGCCAGCAGCCCTCGGGGACAGGGAAACACCATATATTTT. It is translated as CASSPRGQGNTIYF.

A few counts support this clonotype. The gene calls are TRBV9 and TRBJ1-5; 7 bases map to TRBD1. The CDR3 runs 13 residues. V was clipped by 5 bases and J by 7 bases; unmatched bases: 6. Germline values: CDR1 SGDLS, CDR2 YYNGEE. CDR3 amino acids: CASSTGDLQPQHF. CDR3 nucleotides: TGTGCCAGCAGTACAGGGGATCTACAGCCCCAGCATTTT.

Only a few counts were recorded for this clonotype. This rearrangement joins TRBV24-1 to TRBJ2-1; 7 bases fit TRBD2. The CDR3 loop spans 14 amino acids. Germline V gene lookup returns CDR1 KGHDR and CDR2 SFDVKD. J gave up 15 bases and V 0 bases, and 10 bases lay outside the gene matches. The CDR3 sequence: CATSDLREGFTLFF. The CDR3 DNA reads TGTGCCACCAGTGATTTGAGGGAGGGTTTTACCCTGTTCTTC.

This clonotype was picked up many times. The chain is built from TRBV6-5 and TRBJ2-7; D call uncertain. Germline loops: CDR1 MNHEY, CDR2 SVGAGI. Trimming stripped 9 bases from V and 9 bases from J, with 9 bases between. The CDR3 consists of 9 residues. The CDR3 spells CASKPGQYV. The CDR3 region has the DNA TGTGCCAGTAAGCCGGGGCAGTACGTC.

This clonotype was counted at least ten times. This sequence joins TRBV12-3 or TRBV12-4 and TRBJ2-2; 7 nucleotides match TRBD2. Trimming at V came to 6 bases and at J to 6 bases, leaving 7 bases not matched to a gene. The CDR3 covers 14 residues. The CDR3 spells CASSPTSVPGELFF. The CDR3 DNA reads TGTGCCAGCAGCCCTACTAGCGTCCCCGGGGAGCTGTTTTTT.